The 4 T cell receptor beta chains presented below share a single source sample, sequenced in a study of CD8 T cells in ankylosing spondylitis. Findings and limits, study-wide: Among TCR beta sequences, a motif of eight or nine highly homologous variants appeared characteristic of ankylosing spondylitis blood.

The antigens these receptors bind are not known. One entry per CDR3 protein, called by TCRdb with MiXCR from the 5' RACE reads. The table includes approximately 400,000 distinct CDR3 sequences, 20% to 30% detected once. The specimen sequenced was blood, either unsorted or a sorted T cell fraction (not recorded which). The receptors originated from a male donor with ankylosing spondylitis.

This clonotype was counted only a few times. This chain joins TRBV20-1 and TRBJ2-1; 7 nucleotides match TRBD1. J was trimmed by 9 bases and V by 3 bases; bases with no gene match: 14. The CDR3 runs to 15 residues. Germline CDR1 reads DFQATT; CDR2 reads SNEGSKA (reference sequence). The CDR3 nucleotides read TGCAGTGCTAGGCAGGGGGTAGGGGGACAAGCTGAGCAGTTCTTC. It yields the protein CSARQGVGGQAEQFF.

The rearrangement links TRBV29-1 to TRBJ2-3; D might be TRBD1 or TRBD2, each matching 5 bases. The germline V gene encodes CDR1 SQVTM and CDR2 ANQGSEA. This CDR3 region has 14 residues. V was cut by 6 bases and J by 0 bases, with 13 bases left in between. For the CDR3, the DNA is TGCAGCGTGGGGCTCGGGGCTAGCACAGATACGCAGTATTTT. It translates to CSVGLGASTDTQYF.

This clonotype was seen only a few times. The chain couples TRBV7-2 to TRBJ1-1; D is uncertain. This CDR3 has 11 residues. V was trimmed by 5 bases and J by 10 bases, leaving 11 bases between them. Looked up from germline, CDR1 is SGHTA and CDR2 is FQGNSA. In nucleotides, the CDR3 is TGTGCCAGCAGCCCCCAGAGCCGAGCTTTCTTT. Translated, it gives CASSPQSRAFF.

The CDR3 loop reads CAITPQDTGELFF. The CDR3, as DNA: TGTGCCATCACCCCACAGGACACCGGGGAGCTGTTTTTT. The gene calls are TRBV10-3 and TRBJ2-2; TRBD1 is a possible D gene (5 bases). The V end lost 7 bases, the J end lost 3 bases, and 9 bases lay between the germline ends. Germline V gives CDR1 ENHRY, CDR2 SYGVKD. CDR3 size: 13 residues.